These T cell receptor beta chains were read from a single sample in a study of blood T cell repertoires in COVID-19. Here immunoSEQ multiplex PCR was the method, and the copy in TCRdb shows in-frame clones only, minus some. This sample has 100,000 to 130,000 clones; about 93% occur once, and the top ten carry less than 1.5%. Source material: peripheral blood. The receptors here all came from a woman aged 25 to 45 with acute or convalescent COVID-19. CDR3s include the opening cysteine and the closing phenylalanine or tryptophan. Each record gives: V gene, J gene, D gene, CDR3 DNA, CDR3 protein. A D gene is named only where the DNA matches it firmly.

v_call: TRBV30; j_call: TRBJ1-4; d_call: NA; cdr3_nt: TGTGCCTGGAGTACCCAGGGTGGGTTAAAACTGTTTTTT; cdr3_aa: CAWSTQGGLKLFF
v_call: TRBV7-9; j_call: TRBJ2-3; d_call: NA; cdr3_nt: TGTGCCAGCAGCTCTGGACAGCTTACAGATACGCAGTATTTT; cdr3_aa: CASSSGQLTDTQYF
v_call: TRBV6-1; j_call: TRBJ1-1; d_call: NA; cdr3_nt: TGTGCCAGCAGTGAAGATCCACAGGGGAACACTGAAGCTTTCTTT; cdr3_aa: CASSEDPQGNTEAFF
v_call: TRBV10-1; j_call: TRBJ2-1; d_call: TRBD2; cdr3_nt: TGCGCCAGCAGTGAAAAACCTGGACTAGCGGGGGTCGAGCAGTTCTTC; cdr3_aa: CASSEKPGLAGVEQFF
v_call: TRBV9; j_call: TRBJ1-4; d_call: TRBD1; cdr3_nt: TGTGCCAGCAGCGCGGGGACAGGCTGGACGGCAACTAATGAAAAACTGTTTTTT; cdr3_aa: CASSAGTGWTATNEKLFF
v_call: TRBV7-2; j_call: TRBJ2-7; d_call: NA; cdr3_nt: TGTGCCAGCAGCTTCGGGACACAACTCTACGAGCAGTACTTC; cdr3_aa: CASSFGTQLYEQYF
v_call: TRBV29-1; j_call: TRBJ1-3; d_call: NA; cdr3_nt: TGCAGCCCACCCGGGGGGGCGCGGGGAAACACCATATATTTT; cdr3_aa: CSPPGGARGNTIYF
v_call: TRBV19; j_call: TRBJ1-3; d_call: NA; cdr3_nt: TGTGCCAGTAGTATTAGTCAGGGGACCAGCCCTGGAAACACCATATATTTT; cdr3_aa: CASSISQGTSPGNTIYF
v_call: TRBV19; j_call: TRBJ1-1; d_call: NA; cdr3_nt: TGTGCCAGTAGATTTCGGGTGAACACTGAAGCTTTCTTT; cdr3_aa: CASRFRVNTEAFF
v_call: TRBV21-1; j_call: TRBJ2-1; d_call: NA; cdr3_nt: TGTGCCAGCAGCAAAGGCCCCCAGGGGCACAATGAGCAGTTCTTC; cdr3_aa: CASSKGPQGHNEQFF
v_call: TRBV5-1; j_call: TRBJ2-7; d_call: TRBD1; cdr3_nt: TGCGCCAGCAGACCCGGACAGGGTTACTCCTACGAGCAGTACTTC; cdr3_aa: CASRPGQGYSYEQYF
v_call: TRBV7-3; j_call: TRBJ2-1; d_call: TRBD2; cdr3_nt: TGTGCCAGCAAGTTGATGAGCGGGAGCCATGAGCAGTTCTTC; cdr3_aa: CASKLMSGSHEQFF
v_call: TRBV9; j_call: TRBJ1-2; d_call: NA; cdr3_nt: TGTGCCAGCAGCGCTATGACAAACAGGGACGGCTACACCTTC; cdr3_aa: CASSAMTNRDGYTF
v_call: TRBV7-6; j_call: TRBJ2-3; d_call: TRBD2; cdr3_nt: TGTGCCAGCAGCTTAGGAAGGGGACTAGCGGGAGGGGACACGCAGTATTTT; cdr3_aa: CASSLGRGLAGGDTQYF
v_call: TRBV21-1; j_call: TRBJ2-7; d_call: NA; cdr3_nt: TGTGCCAGCAGCTATACCCCCCTCAGGGGTCCCCTTTCCTACGAGCAGTACTTC; cdr3_aa: CASSYTPLRGPLSYEQYF
v_call: TRBV9; j_call: TRBJ1-3; d_call: TRBD1; cdr3_nt: TGTGCCAGCAGCGCCGGGACAGGGCTCTCTGGAAACACCATATATTTT; cdr3_aa: CASSAGTGLSGNTIYF
v_call: TRBV25-1; j_call: TRBJ2-1; d_call: NA; cdr3_nt: TGTGCCAGCAGTGAATATTTCGAACAGAACAATGAGCAGTTCTTC; cdr3_aa: CASSEYFEQNNEQFF
v_call: TRBV28; j_call: TRBJ1-4; d_call: NA; cdr3_nt: TGTGCCAGCAGTCCCCGTGAAAAACTGTTTTTT; cdr3_aa: CASSPREKLFF
v_call: TRBV4-1; j_call: TRBJ1-1; d_call: NA; cdr3_nt: TGCGCCAGCAGCCAACGACTCGCGAACACTGAAGCTTTCTTT; cdr3_aa: CASSQRLANTEAFF
v_call: TRBV9; j_call: TRBJ1-2; d_call: TRBD1; cdr3_nt: TGTGCCAGCAGCGTAGTGGGGACAGTCGGAAACTATGGCTACACCTTC; cdr3_aa: CASSVVGTVGNYGYTF
v_call: TRBV4-2; j_call: TRBJ2-1; d_call: NA; cdr3_nt: TGTGCCAGCAGCCAAGATTTGTCTATGGAGCAGTTCTTC; cdr3_aa: CASSQDLSMEQFF
v_call: TRBV28; j_call: TRBJ1-6; d_call: TRBD1; cdr3_nt: TGTGCCAGCAGTCGGGACAGATTGAATTCACCCCTCCACTTT; cdr3_aa: CASSRDRLNSPLHF
v_call: TRBV7-6; j_call: TRBJ1-4; d_call: NA; cdr3_nt: TGTGCCAGCAGCTTAGCGATGGGGGCTACGCCCGAAAAACTGTTTTTT; cdr3_aa: CASSLAMGATPEKLFF
v_call: TRBV12-5; j_call: TRBJ2-1; d_call: NA; cdr3_nt: TGTGCTAGTGGTTTGCCCCACTCCTACAATGAGCAGTTCTTC; cdr3_aa: CASGLPHSYNEQFF